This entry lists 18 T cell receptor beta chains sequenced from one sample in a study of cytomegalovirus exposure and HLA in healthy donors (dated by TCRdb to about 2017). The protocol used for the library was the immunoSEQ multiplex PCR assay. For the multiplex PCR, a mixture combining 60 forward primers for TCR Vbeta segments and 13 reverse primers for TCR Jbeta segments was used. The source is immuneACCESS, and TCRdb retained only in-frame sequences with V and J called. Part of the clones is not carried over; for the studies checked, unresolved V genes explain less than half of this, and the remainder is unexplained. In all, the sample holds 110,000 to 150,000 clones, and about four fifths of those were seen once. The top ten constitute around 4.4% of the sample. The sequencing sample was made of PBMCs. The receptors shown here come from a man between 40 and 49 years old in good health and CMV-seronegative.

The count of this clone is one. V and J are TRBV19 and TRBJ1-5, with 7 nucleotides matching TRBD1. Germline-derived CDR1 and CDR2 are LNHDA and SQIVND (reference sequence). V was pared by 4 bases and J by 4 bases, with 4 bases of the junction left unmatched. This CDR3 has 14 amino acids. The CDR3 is CASSNQQGNQPQHF. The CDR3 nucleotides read TGTGCCAGTAGTAATCAACAGGGGAATCAGCCCCAGCATTTT. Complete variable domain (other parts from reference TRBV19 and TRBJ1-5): DGGITQSPKYLFRKEGQNVTLSCEQNLNHDAMYWYRQDPGQGLRLIYYSQIVNDFQKGDIAEGYSVSREKKESFPLTVTSAQKNPTAFYLCASSNQQGNQPQHFGDGTRLSIL.

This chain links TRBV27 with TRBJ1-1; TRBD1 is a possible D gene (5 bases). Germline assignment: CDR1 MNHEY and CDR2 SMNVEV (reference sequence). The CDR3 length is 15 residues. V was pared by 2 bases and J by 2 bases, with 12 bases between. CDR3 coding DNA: TGTGCCAGCAGTTTAAACAGGTGGGGCAACACTGAAGCTTTCTTT. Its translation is CASSLNRWGNTEAFF.

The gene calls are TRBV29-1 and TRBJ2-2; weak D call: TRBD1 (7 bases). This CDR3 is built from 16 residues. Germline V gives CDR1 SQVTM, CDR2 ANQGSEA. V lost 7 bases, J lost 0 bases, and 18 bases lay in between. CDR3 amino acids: CSGGDSQTSNTGELFF. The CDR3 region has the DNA TGCAGCGGCGGGGACAGTCAAACTTCGAACACCGGGGAGCTGTTTTTT.

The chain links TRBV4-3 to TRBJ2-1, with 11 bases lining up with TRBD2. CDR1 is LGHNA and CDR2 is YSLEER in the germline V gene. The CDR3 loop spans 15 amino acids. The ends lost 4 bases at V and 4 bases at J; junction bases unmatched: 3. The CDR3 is CASSPGLAEYNEQFF. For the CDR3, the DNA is TGCGCCAGCAGCCCGGGACTAGCGGAATACAATGAGCAGTTCTTC.

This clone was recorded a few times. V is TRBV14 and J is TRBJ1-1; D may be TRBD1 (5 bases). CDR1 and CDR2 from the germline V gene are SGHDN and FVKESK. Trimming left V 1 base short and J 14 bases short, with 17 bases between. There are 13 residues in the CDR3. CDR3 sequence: CASSQAVQGRGFF. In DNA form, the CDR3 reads TGTGCCAGCAGCCAAGCTGTGCAGGGAAGGGGATTCTTT. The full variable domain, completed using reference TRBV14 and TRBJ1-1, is EAGVTQFPSHSVIEKGQTVTLRCDPISGHDNLYWYRRVMGKEIKFLLHFVKESKQDESGMPNNRFLAERTGGTYSTLKVQPAELEDSGVYFCASSQAVQGRGFFGQGTRLTVV.

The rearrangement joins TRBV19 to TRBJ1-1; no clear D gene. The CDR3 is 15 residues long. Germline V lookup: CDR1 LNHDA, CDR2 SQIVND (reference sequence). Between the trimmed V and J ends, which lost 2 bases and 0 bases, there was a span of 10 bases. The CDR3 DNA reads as TGTGCCAGTAGTATAATCGGTCAAATGAACACTGAAGCTTTCTTT. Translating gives CASSIIGQMNTEAFF.

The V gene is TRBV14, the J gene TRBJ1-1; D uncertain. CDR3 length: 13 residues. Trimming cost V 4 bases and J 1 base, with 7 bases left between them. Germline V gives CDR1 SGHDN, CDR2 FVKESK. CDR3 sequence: CASSLNWNTEAFF. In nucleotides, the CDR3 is TGTGCCAGCAGCCTCAATTGGAACACTGAAGCTTTCTTT.

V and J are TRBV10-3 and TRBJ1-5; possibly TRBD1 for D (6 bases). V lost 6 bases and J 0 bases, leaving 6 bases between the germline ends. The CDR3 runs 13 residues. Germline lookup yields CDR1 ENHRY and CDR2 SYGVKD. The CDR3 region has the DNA TGTGCCATCAGGGGGGCTAGCAATCAGCCCCAGCATTTT. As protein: CAIRGASNQPQHF.

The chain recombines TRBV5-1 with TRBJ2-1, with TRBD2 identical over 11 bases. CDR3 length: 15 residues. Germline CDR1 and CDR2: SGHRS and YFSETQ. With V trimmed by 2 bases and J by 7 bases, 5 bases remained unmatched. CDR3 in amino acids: CASSFSGGAGNEQFF. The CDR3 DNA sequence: TGCGCCAGCAGCTTTAGCGGGGGGGCCGGTAATGAGCAGTTCTTC.

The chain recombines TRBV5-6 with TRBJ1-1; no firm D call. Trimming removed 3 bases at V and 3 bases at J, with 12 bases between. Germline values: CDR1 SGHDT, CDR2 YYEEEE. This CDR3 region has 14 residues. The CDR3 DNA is TGTGCCAGCAGCTCAGGCCTCGGGGACACTGAAGCTTTCTTT. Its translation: CASSSGLGDTEAFF.

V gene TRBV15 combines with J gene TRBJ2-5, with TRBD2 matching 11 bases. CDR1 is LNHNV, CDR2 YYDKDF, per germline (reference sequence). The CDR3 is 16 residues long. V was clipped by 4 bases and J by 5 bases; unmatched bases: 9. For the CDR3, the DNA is TGTGCCACCAGCAACGGACTAGCGGGCTTCATGGAGACCCAGTACTTC. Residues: CATSNGLAGFMETQYF.

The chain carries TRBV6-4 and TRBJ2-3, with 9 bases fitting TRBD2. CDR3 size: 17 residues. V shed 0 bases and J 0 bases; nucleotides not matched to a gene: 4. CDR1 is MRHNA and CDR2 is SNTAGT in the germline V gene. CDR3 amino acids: CASSDSGAGGSTDTQYF. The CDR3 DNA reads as TGTGCCAGCAGTGACTCTGGAGCGGGGGGCAGCACAGATACGCAGTATTTT.

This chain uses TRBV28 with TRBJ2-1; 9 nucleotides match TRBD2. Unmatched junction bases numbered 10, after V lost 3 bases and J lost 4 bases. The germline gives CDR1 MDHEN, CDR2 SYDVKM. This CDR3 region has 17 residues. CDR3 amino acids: CASSFRSAREGYNEQFF. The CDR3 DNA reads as TGTGCCAGCAGTTTTAGGTCAGCGCGGGAGGGGTACAATGAGCAGTTCTTC.

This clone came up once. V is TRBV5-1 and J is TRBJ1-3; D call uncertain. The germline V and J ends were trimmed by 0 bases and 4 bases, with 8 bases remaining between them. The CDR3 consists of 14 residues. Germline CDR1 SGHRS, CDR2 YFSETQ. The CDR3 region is CASSLDTGGNTIYF. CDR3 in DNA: TGCGCCAGCAGCTTGGACACGGGAGGAAACACCATATATTTT.

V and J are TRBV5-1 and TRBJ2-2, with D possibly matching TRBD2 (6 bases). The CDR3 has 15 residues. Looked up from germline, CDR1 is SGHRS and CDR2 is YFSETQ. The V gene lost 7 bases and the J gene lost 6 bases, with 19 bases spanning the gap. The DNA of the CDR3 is TGCGCCAGCTCCTCGTTGACTCGCGGGGCCGGGGAGCTGTTTTTT. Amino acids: CASSSLTRGAGELFF.

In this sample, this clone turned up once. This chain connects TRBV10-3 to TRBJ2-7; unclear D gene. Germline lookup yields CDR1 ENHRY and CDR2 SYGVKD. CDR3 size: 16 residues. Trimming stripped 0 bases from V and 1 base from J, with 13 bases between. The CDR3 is CAISESPTSKSYEQYF. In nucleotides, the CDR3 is TGTGCCATCAGTGAGTCGCCTACCTCGAAGTCCTACGAGCAGTACTTC.

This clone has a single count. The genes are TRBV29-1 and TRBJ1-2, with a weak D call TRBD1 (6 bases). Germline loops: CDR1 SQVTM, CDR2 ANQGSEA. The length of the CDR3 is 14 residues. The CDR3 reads CSSSARGERGGYTF. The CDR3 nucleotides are TGCAGTTCCTCCGCCAGGGGCGAGCGTGGCGGCTACACCTTC.

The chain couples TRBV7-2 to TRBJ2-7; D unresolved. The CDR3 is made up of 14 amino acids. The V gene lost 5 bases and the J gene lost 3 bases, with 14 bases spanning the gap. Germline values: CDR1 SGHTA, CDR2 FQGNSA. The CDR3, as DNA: TGTGCCAGCAGCCTCGAAAACACCCTCTACGAGCAGTACTTC. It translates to CASSLENTLYEQYF.